This T cell receptor beta chain stems from a study of T-cell reconstitution after alpha-beta-depleted transplantation in children. Preparation of the TCRbeta library was carried out with unique molecular identifiers. One entry per CDR3 protein results from TCRdb running MiXCR on the PCR reads. This sample has 700,000 to 950,000 distinct CDR3 sequences, with approximately 15% found just once. Regarding the study as a whole: By about two months after transplant, alpha-beta T cells reportedly arose from several hundred graft clones that had expanded.

V was pared by 5 bases and J by 0 bases, with 11 bases between. The CDR3 covers 14 residues. CDR1 MNHEY and CDR2 SMNVEV come from the germline V gene (reference sequence). This clonotype was picked up a small number of times. The antigen remains unidentified. Sequencing used PBMCs, mostly from graft donor cells, obtained 360 days after TCRalphabeta/CD19-depleted stem cell transplant. The chain combines TRBV27 with TRBJ2-7, with D perhaps given as TRBD1 or TRBD2 (6 bases each). The receptor was isolated from a male patient between 10 and 17 years old who had a stem cell transplant for acute lymphoblastic leukemia, so the T cells may come from the graft donor. The CDR3 DNA is TGTGCCAGCAGTCGGCGGGACATCTCCTACGAGCAGTACTTC. Translating gives CASSRRDISYEQYF.